A selection of T cell receptor beta chains follows, all from one sample in a study of T cell changes during pregnancy in multiple sclerosis. Sequencing used immunoSEQ multiplex PCR; TCRdb keeps in-frame clones, though not all of them. The table has tens of thousands of clones, approximately 92% seen once. The source material was CD8+ T cells from peripheral blood mononuclear cells, sampled in the third trimester of pregnancy. These receptors came from a female donor in good health, enrolled as a control in a pregnancy study. CDR3s include the opening cysteine and the closing phenylalanine or tryptophan. D genes are given only for firm matches. Part of the rows lack a size; the others show once, few, many or a class for expanded clones.

>.|TRBV2|TRBJ1-1|TRBD1
TGTGCCAGCACCCCAGGGGGACCGAACACTGAAGCTTTCTTT
CASTPGGPNTEAFF
>.|TRBV6-5|TRBJ2-1|.
TGTGCCAGCAGCGCGGGACAGACTACGTACAATGAGCAGTTCTTC
CASSAGQTTYNEQFF
>.|TRBV29-1|TRBJ2-3|.
TGCAGCGTTGACGGGGAAAGGCACACAGATACGCAGTATTTT
CSVDGERHTDTQYF
>.|TRBV7-8|TRBJ1-6|TRBD1
TGTGCCAGCAGCTTAGGGACAGGGGAAGCACCCCTCCACTTT
CASSLGTGEAPLHF
>.|TRBV2|TRBJ1-1|.
TGTGCCAGCAGGCCCACTTCGAACACTGAAGCTTTCTTT
CASRPTSNTEAFF
>.|TRBV5-1|TRBJ2-2|.
TGCGCCAGCAGCTTGGCCCGGGGCACCGGGGAGCTGTTTTTT
CASSLARGTGELFF
>.|TRBV19|TRBJ1-5|TRBD1
TGTGCCAGTAGTACCGGTACAGGGGGCAATCAGCCCCAGCATTTT
CASSTGTGGNQPQHF
>.|TRBV19|TRBJ1-3|TRBD1
TGTGCCAGTAGTATGACCCCGGGACAGCGCTCTGGAAACACCATATATTTT
CASSMTPGQRSGNTIYF
>many|TRBV7-9|TRBJ2-1|TRBD2
TGTGCCAGCAGCTTGACTAGCGGGGGGTACAATGAGCAGTTCTTC
CASSLTSGGYNEQFF
>.|TRBV11-2|TRBJ1-3|TRBD1
TGTGCCAGCAGCTCCCCCGGGACAGCCTCTGGAAACACCATATATTTT
CASSSPGTASGNTIYF
>.|TRBV6-6|TRBJ1-2|.
TGTGCCAGCAGTCCTGACAGCTCCAACTATGGCTACACCTTC
CASSPDSSNYGYTF
>.|TRBV4-2|TRBJ2-5|TRBD1
TGTGCCAGCAGCCTACAACCGACAGGGGCCTTTGGAACCCAGTACTTC
CASSLQPTGAFGTQYF
>once|TRBV19|TRBJ1-1|TRBD1
TGTGCCAGTAGTACTCCCGGGACAGGGTTAACTGAAGCTTTCTTT
CASSTPGTGLTEAFF
>.|TRBV4-2|TRBJ2-5|TRBD2
TGTGCCAGCAGCCAAGTTCAGAATAGCGGGGGACAAGAGACCCAGTACTTC
CASSQVQNSGGQETQYF
>.|TRBV2|TRBJ2-4|.
TGTGCCAGCAGTGAACGACTGGGCAAAAACATTCAGTACTTC
CASSERLGKNIQYF
>.|TRBV25-1|TRBJ2-1|.
TGTGCCAGCAGTCCCCCCCCCGGGGATGAGCAGTTCTTC
CASSPPPGDEQFF
>.|TRBV19|TRBJ1-3|TRBD1
TGTGCCAGTAGTATAGGGGACAGGGTACCTGGAAACACCATATATTTT
CASSIGDRVPGNTIYF